Below are 5 T cell receptor beta chains sequenced from a single sample in a study of memory CD4+ T cells and cytomegalovirus serostatus (dated by TCRdb to the late 2010s). The library was made by the immunoSEQ multiplex PCR assay. As stored in TCRdb, this immuneACCESS dataset retains in-frame rearrangements with V and J assigned. A fraction of the clones does not appear; measured against another copy, unresolved V genes explain less than half of the discrepancy, and the remainder lacks a known reason. The sample table lists some 66,000 clones, 76% of them with a count of one. 4% to 5.5% of the sample is held by the ten biggest clonotypes. Single viable CD3+CD4+CD8-CD45RO+ cells were sorted as memory CD4+ T cells on a FACSAria II. Sequences were obtained from memory CD4+ T cells from blood. All receptors derive from an adult in good health and CMV-seropositive.

This chain uses TRBV10-3 with TRBJ1-1, with 7 bases that match TRBD1. Germline-derived CDR1 and CDR2 are ENHRY and SYGVKD. The CDR3 totals 15 residues. V trimming: 3 bases; J trimming: 0 bases; junction bases outside the gene matches: 4. CDR3 DNA sequence: TGTGCCATCAGTGACCCGGGACAGATGAACACTGAAGCTTTCTTT. This sequence encodes CAISDPGQMNTEAFF.

V gene TRBV2 combines with J gene TRBJ2-3; D perhaps matches TRBD2 (6 bases). CDR3 length: 15 residues. Germline V gene lookup returns CDR1 SNHLY and CDR2 FYNNEI. The germline V and J ends were trimmed by 1 base and 0 bases, with 8 bases remaining between them. The CDR3 nucleotides are TGTGCCAGCAGTGAAGGGGACTTTAGCACAGATACGCAGTATTTT. Amino acid sequence: CASSEGDFSTDTQYF.

This clone showed up many times. The J gene is TRBJ2-1, the V gene TRBV7-9; D remains unclear. Germline V CDR1 and CDR2: SEHNR, FQNEAQ (reference sequence). V was trimmed by 0 bases and J by 4 bases, leaving 19 bases between them. The CDR3 is made up of 18 amino acids. DNA for the CDR3: TGTGCCAGCAGCTTAGCGGGTCTCACTATGGGGTTTTACAATGAGCAGTTCTTC. It is translated as CASSLAGLTMGFYNEQFF.

V gene TRBV25-1 combines with J gene TRBJ2-2; a weak D match, TRBD1 (6 bases). The germline V gene encodes CDR1 MGHDK and CDR2 SYGVNS. Deletions cut 1 base from V and 4 bases from J, with 10 bases between. The CDR3 covers 15 residues. CDR3 loop: CASSEFGDITGELFF. Here the CDR3 DNA reads TGTGCCAGCAGTGAATTCGGGGACATCACCGGGGAGCTGTTTTTT.

V is TRBV7-2 and J is TRBJ2-2, with TRBD2 matching over 7 bases. This CDR3 region has 15 residues. CDR1 and CDR2 from the germline V gene are SGHTA and FQGNSA. The ends lost 5 bases at V and 1 base at J; junction bases unmatched: 4. As DNA, the CDR3 is TGTGCCAGCAGCCTGACTAGCTTGAACACCGGGGAGCTGTTTTTT. This gives the protein CASSLTSLNTGELFF.